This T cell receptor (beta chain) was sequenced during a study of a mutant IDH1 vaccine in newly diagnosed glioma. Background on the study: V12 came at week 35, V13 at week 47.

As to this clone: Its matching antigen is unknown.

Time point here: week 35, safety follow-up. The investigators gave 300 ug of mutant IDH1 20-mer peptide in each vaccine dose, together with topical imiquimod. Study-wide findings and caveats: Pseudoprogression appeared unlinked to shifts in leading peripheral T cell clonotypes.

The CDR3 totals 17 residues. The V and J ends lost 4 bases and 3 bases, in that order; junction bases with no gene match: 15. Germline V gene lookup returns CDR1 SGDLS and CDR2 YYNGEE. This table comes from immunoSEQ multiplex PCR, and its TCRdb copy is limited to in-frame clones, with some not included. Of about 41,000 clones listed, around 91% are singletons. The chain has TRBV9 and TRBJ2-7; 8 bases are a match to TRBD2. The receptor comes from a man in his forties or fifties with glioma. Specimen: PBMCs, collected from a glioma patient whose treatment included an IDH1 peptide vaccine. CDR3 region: CASSPDWGSGTLYEQYF. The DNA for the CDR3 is TGTGCCAGCAGCCCTGATTGGGGTAGCGGGACCCTCTACGAGCAGTACTTC.